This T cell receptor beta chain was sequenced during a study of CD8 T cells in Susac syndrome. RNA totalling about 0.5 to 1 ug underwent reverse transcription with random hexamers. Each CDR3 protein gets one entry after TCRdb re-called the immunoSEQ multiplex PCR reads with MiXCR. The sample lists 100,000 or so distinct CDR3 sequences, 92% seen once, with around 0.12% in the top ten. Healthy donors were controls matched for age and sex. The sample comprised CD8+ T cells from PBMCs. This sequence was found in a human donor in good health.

The DNA of the CDR3 is TGCAGTGCTAGAGATCCAGCGGGGGCCCCGGTGCAAGAGACCCAGTACTTC. Translation gives CSARDPAGAPVQETQYF. The J gene is TRBJ2-5, the V gene TRBV20-1; 8 bases align to TRBD2. The CDR3 has 17 amino acids. Germline V gene sequence: CDR1 DFQATT, CDR2 SNEGSKA (reference sequence). After removal of 0 bases from V and 2 bases from J, the junction contained 11 bases not matched to a gene.